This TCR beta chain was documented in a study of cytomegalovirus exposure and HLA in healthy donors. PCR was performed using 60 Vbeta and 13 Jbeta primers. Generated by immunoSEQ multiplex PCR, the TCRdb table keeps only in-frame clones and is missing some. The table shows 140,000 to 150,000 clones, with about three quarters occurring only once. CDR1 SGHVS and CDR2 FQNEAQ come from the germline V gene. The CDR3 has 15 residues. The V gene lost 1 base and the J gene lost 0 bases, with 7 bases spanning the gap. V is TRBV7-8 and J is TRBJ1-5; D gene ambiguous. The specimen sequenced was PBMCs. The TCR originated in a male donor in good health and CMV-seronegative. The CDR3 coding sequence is TGTGCCAGCAGCTTAGAACTGAATAGCAATCAGCCCCAGCATTTT. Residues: CASSLELNSNQPQHF.